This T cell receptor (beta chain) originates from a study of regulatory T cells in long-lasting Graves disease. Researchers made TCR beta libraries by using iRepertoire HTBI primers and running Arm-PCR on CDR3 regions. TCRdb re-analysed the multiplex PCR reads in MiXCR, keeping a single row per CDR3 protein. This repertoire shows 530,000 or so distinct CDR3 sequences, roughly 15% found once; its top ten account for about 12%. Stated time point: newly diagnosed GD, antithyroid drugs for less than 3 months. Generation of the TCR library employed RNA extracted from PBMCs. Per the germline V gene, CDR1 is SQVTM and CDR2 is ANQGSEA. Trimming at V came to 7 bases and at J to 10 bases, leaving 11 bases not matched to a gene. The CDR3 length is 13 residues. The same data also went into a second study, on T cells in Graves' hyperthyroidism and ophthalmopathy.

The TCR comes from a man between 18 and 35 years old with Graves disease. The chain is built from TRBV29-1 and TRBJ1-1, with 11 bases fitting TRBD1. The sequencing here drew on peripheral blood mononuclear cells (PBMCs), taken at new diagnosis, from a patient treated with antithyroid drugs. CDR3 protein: CSALGQGAVGAFF. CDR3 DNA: TGCAGCGCCCTAGGACAGGGGGCCGTCGGAGCTTTCTTT.